This T cell receptor beta chain is from a study of blood T cell repertoires in COVID-19. Study summary: Samples came from the United States, Italy and Spain, spanning acute and convalescent COVID-19. From T cells, B-cell-depleted T cells, or PBMCs came the material, which was cDNA or gDNA.

Followed longitudinally, the Seattle patients had been enrolled during active infection. The V and J ends lost 2 bases and 6 bases respectively, with 10 bases between them. Germline V gene sequence: CDR1 LNHDA, CDR2 SQIVND (reference sequence). This CDR3 comprises 13 residues. Original processing methods: It was from reference gene primer amplification that nucleated cell counts were estimated. Repertoires were generated with immunoSEQ multiplex PCR, while TCRdb's copy carries only in-frame clones and drops some. Clone size and the V and J calls come from that table; the DNA yielded D and trimming. This table has tens of thousands of clones, roughly four fifths appearing once.

The source material was peripheral blood. V usage is TRBV19 and J usage is TRBJ1-1; D is possibly TRBD1 (6 bases). The TCR originated in a man aged 55-75 years with COVID-19, enrolled during active disease. DNA of the CDR3: TGTGCCAGTAGTATAATAACAGGGTCTGAAGCTTTCTTT. It translates to CASSIITGSEAFF.